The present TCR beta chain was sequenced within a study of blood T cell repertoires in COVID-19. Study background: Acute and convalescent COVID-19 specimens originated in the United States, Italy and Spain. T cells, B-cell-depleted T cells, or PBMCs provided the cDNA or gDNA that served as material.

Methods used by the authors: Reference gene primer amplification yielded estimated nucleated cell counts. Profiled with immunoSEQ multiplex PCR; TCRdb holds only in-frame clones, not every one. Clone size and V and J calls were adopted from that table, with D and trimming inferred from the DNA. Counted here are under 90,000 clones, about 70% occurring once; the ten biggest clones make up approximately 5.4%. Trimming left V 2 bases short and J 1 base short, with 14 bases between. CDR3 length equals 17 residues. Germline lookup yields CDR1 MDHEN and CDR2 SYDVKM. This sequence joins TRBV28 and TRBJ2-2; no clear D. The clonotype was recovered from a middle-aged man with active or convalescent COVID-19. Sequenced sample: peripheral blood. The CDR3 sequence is CASSLLGLDQNTGELFF. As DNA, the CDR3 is TGTGCCAGCAGTTTACTGGGCCTCGACCAGAACACCGGGGAGCTGTTTTTT.